This passage covers 18 T cell receptor beta chains from one sample sequenced in a study of blood T cells in healthy people across ages (dated by TCRdb to between 2014 and 2016). Receptor libraries were prepared by 5' RACE. Sequencer: Illumina HiSeq 2500. The second PCR ran for about 6 to 12 cycles and used a J-beta primer mix along with a sample-barcoded 5' primer. TCRdb reprocessed the public reads (quality trimming at Q25 with fastp, clone calling with MiXCR) and kept in-frame beta chains. Entries that share a CDR3 protein sequence are merged under the most common genes and DNA. This sample comprises fewer than 900,000 distinct CDR3 sequences, about 37% of them detected only once. Clones ranked in the top ten supply 13% of the sample. Sequences were obtained from blood. The receptors derive from a man aged 18 to 35 in good health.

This clonotype appeared a few times. V usage is TRBV29-1 and J usage is TRBJ2-5; 7 positions match TRBD1. Trimming cost V 7 bases and J 11 bases; bases outside gene matches: 10. This CDR3 is 11 amino acids long. Germline V gene data show CDR1 as SQVTM and CDR2 as ANQGSEA. The CDR3 DNA reads as TGCAGCGCTGGGACAGACAATGAGCAGTACTTC. Its protein is CSAGTDNEQYF.

The chain has TRBV5-5 and TRBJ2-1; D not resolved. The better agreement between TRBJ2-7 and the DNA end casts doubt on the J call. This CDR3 is 16 amino acids long. Per germline, CDR1 SGHKS and CDR2 YYEKEE (reference sequence). The CDR3 DNA is TGTGCCAGCAGCCTTGAGAGCAGTCGTGCCTACAATGAGCAGTACTTC. Amino acids: CASSLESSRAYNEQYF.

This clonotype has more than one count but fewer than ten. The V and J genes are TRBV5-6 and TRBJ2-5; D is uncertain. Trimming pared 4 bases from V and 11 bases from J, leaving 18 bases between. CDR1 is SGHDT and CDR2 is YYEEEE in the germline V gene. The CDR3 is 13 residues long. DNA for the CDR3: TGTGCCAGCAGCAGTCTACAGCACCTTGGGCAGTACTTC. The encoded protein is CASSSLQHLGQYF.

With respect to this clonotype: One end of the junction fails to match germline, which may point to a read error. The chain links TRBV12-3 or TRBV12-4 to TRBJ1-1; no clear D. The CDR3 is made up of 13 amino acids. The CDR3: CASSVARHTEAFF. The CDR3 DNA sequence: TGTGCCAGCAGTGTAGCGCGACACACTGAAGCTTTCTTT.

This clonotype was observed at least ten times. The V gene is TRBV4-3, the J gene TRBJ2-7; 7 bases agree with TRBD1. CDR3 length equals 14 residues. From germline, CDR1 is LGHNA and CDR2 YSLEER. V lost 1 base, J lost 3 bases, and 3 bases stayed unmatched. CDR3 bases: TGCGCCAGCAGCCAAGGACAGGGTATCTACGAGCAGTACTTC. The encoded protein is CASSQGQGIYEQYF.

V gene TRBV18 combines with J gene TRBJ1-1; no definite D call. This CDR3 is built from 15 residues. V lost 3 bases to trimming and J lost 0 bases, with 11 bases between them. Germline V lookup: CDR1 KGHSH, CDR2 LQKENI. The DNA for the CDR3 is TGTGCCAGCTCACCGTCCGACGGCCTGAACACTGAAGCTTTCTTT. Translation gives CASSPSDGLNTEAFF.

Turning to this clonotype: A much larger clonotype is one base distant, so this may be a read error. The rearrangement joins TRBV4-1 to TRBJ1-1; weak D call: TRBD1 (5 bases). This CDR3 contains 13 residues. CDR1 is MGHRA and CDR2 is YSYEKL in the germline V gene. This CDR3 reads CASSPAGNAEAFF. Written as DNA, the CDR3 is TGCGCCAGCAGCCCGGCAGGGAACGCTGAAGCTTTCTTT.

This chain connects TRBV20-1 to TRBJ2-1; 13 bases line up with TRBD2. The CDR3 length is 14 residues. The V gene end was trimmed by 5 bases and the J gene end by 5 bases; junction bases not matched to a gene: 3. Germline assignment: CDR1 DFQATT and CDR2 SNEGSKA (reference sequence). CDR3 residues: CSAGLAGVDNEQFF. The CDR3 region has the DNA TGCAGTGCTGGACTAGCGGGAGTGGACAATGAGCAGTTCTTC.

The rearrangement links TRBV9 to TRBJ2-7; 8 bases align to TRBD1. Germline loops: CDR1 SGDLS, CDR2 YYNGEE. This CDR3 contains 16 residues. The J segment lost 2 bases and the V segment lost 3 bases, leaving 10 bases of the junction unmatched. CDR3 residues: CASSAQPGQEPYEQYF. Here the CDR3 DNA reads TGTGCCAGCAGCGCCCAGCCGGGACAGGAACCCTACGAGCAGTACTTC.

The chain combines TRBV4-1 with TRBJ2-1; 9 bases agree with TRBD2. The better agreement between TRBJ2-7 and the DNA end casts doubt on the J call. CDR1 and CDR2 from the germline V gene are MGHRA and YSYEKL. The CDR3 covers 18 residues. In DNA form, the CDR3 reads TGCGCCAGCAGCCAAGAGAATAGCGGGGGTGGAGCCTACAATGAGCAGTACTTC. Translation: CASSQENSGGGAYNEQYF.

This clonotype has only a few counts. The V call is TRBV6-2 or TRBV6-3, the J call TRBJ1-6; D may be TRBD1 (5 bases). The germline V gene encodes CDR1 MNHEY and CDR2 SVGEGT. The CDR3 contains 14 residues. The V and J ends lost 3 bases and 10 bases respectively, with 13 bases between them. The CDR3, as DNA: TGTGCCAGCAGTTATGGGACTGGAAGATCACCCCTCCACTTT. It codes for CASSYGTGRSPLHF.

In this sample, this clonotype turned up once. One base away lies a much larger clone, so this may be a sequencing read error. The chain carries TRBV5-1 and TRBJ1-2; 7 bases line up with TRBD1. Trimming cost V 0 bases and J 8 bases; bases outside gene matches: 4. Germline values: CDR1 SGHRS, CDR2 YFSETQ. The CDR3 spans 13 residues. The CDR3 bases are TGCGCCAGCAGCTTGGGGGACAGAGAGGGCTACACCTTC. Translated: CASSLGDREGYTF.

This clonotype has more than one count but fewer than ten. The rearrangement joins TRBV5-1 to TRBJ1-2; D call uncertain. This CDR3 contains 16 residues. The germline gives CDR1 SGHRS, CDR2 YFSETQ. With 1 base removed from V and 2 bases from J, the gap between germline ends came to 15 bases. The CDR3 region has the DNA TGCGCCAGCAGCTTGACGACGTCCCCGACCAACTATGGCTACACCTTC. Its translation: CASSLTTSPTNYGYTF.

With regard to this clonotype: It may be a read error: a sequence one base away is much more abundant. V gene TRBV12-3 or TRBV12-4 combines with J gene TRBJ2-1; D is tentatively TRBD1 or TRBD2 (6 bases each). This CDR3 region has 14 residues. The CDR3 DNA is TGTGTCAGCAGTTTATCGGGGGCAACACGAGAGCAGTTCTTC. Translating it yields CVSSLSGATREQFF.

A note on this clonotype: A much more abundant neighbour one base away suggests this may be a read error. This chain connects TRBV29-1 to TRBJ2-5; 12 bases match TRBD2. The CDR3 extends over 14 amino acids. The J segment lost 11 bases and the V segment lost 2 bases, leaving 9 bases of the junction unmatched. The germline gives CDR1 SQVTM, CDR2 ANQGSEA. The CDR3 region has the DNA TGCAGCGTTGAACTAGCGGGGGGGCCCAGTGAGCAGTACTTC. Amino acids: CSVELAGGPSEQYF.

At least ten counts were recorded for this clonotype. The rearrangement uses TRBV20-1 and TRBJ1-2; D might be TRBD1 (5 bases). The germline CDR1 and CDR2 sequences are DFQATT and SNEGSKA (reference sequence). V was trimmed by 0 bases and J by 6 bases, leaving 11 bases between them. The CDR3 runs 13 residues. The CDR3 nucleotides read TGCAGTGCTAGAGATCGGCCAGGGAATGGCTACACCTTC. Translating it yields CSARDRPGNGYTF.

As concerns this clonotype: The junction shows a germline mismatch at one end, possibly a read error. The V gene is TRBV4-3, the J gene TRBJ1-2; tentative D call: TRBD1 (6 bases). Germline V gene lookup returns CDR1 LGHNA and CDR2 YSLEER. The CDR3 covers 11 residues. CDR3 coding DNA: TGCGCCAGCAGCCGGGGGGCTGGCTACACTTTC. Encoded protein: CASSRGAGYTF.

The V call is TRBV12-3 or TRBV12-4, the J call TRBJ2-7, with D perhaps matching TRBD1 or TRBD2 (5 bases each). The CDR3 runs 13 residues. Trimming shortened V by 6 bases and J by 0 bases, and 9 bases separated the two germline ends. This chain's CDR3 is CASSRDVSYEQYF. CDR3 coding DNA: TGTGCCAGCAGCCGGGACGTCTCCTACGAGCAGTACTTC.